This is a list of T cell receptor beta chains from one sample in a study of blood T cell repertoires in COVID-19. Only in-frame clones appear in the TCRdb table, and some are missing; sequencing was by immunoSEQ multiplex PCR. The sample records 150,000 to 200,000 clones, around 89% being singletons. What was sequenced was PBMCs or T cells enriched from blood (not recorded which). The receptors here all came from a young woman who had recovered from COVID-19. Both conserved end residues are part of each CDR3. Fields, in order: D gene, V gene, J gene, clone size, CDR3 protein, CDR3 DNA. A D gene is named only where the DNA matches it firmly. Clone size is shown for a subset of rows, as once, few, many or a class of expanded clone.

NA	TRBV6-2/TRBV6-3	TRBJ1-2	NA	CASSYGLGWGADYGYTF	TGTGCCAGCAGTTACGGTTTGGGGTGGGGAGCGGACTATGGCTACACCTTC
TRBD1	TRBV25-1	TRBJ2-7	NA	CASSRPGQGYEQYF	TGTGCCAGCAGTAGGCCGGGACAGGGCTACGAGCAGTACTTC
NA	TRBV3-1/TRBV3-2	TRBJ2-2	NA	CASSQRPQTPGELFF	TGTGCCAGCAGCCAGCGGCCCCAAACCCCCGGGGAGCTGTTTTTT
TRBD1	TRBV28	TRBJ2-7	NA	CASRRDSAYEQYF	TGTGCCAGCAGAAGGGACAGCGCCTACGAGCAGTACTTC
NA	TRBV4-3	TRBJ2-1	NA	CASSQNAGSASYNEQFF	TGCGCCAGCAGCCAGAATGCCGGGAGTGCCTCCTACAATGAGCAGTTCTTC
TRBD1	TRBV3-1/TRBV3-2	TRBJ2-7	NA	CASSPYRGPSSYEQYF	TGTGCCAGCAGCCCCTACAGGGGGCCAAGCTCCTACGAGCAGTACTTC
NA	TRBV7-6	TRBJ2-3	NA	CASSLGSAGDTQYF	TGTGCCAGCAGCTTAGGGAGCGCGGGAGATACGCAGTATTTT
TRBD1	TRBV7-2	TRBJ2-7	NA	CASSLANRGIGEQYF	TGTGCCAGCAGCTTAGCGAACAGGGGGATTGGCGAGCAGTACTTC
NA	TRBV5-1	TRBJ1-5	NA	CASSLVSGANQPQHF	TGCGCCAGCAGCTTGGTCTCAGGGGCCAATCAGCCCCAGCATTTT
NA	TRBV18	TRBJ2-1	NA	CASSPPFHLGNEQFF	TGTGCCAGCTCACCACCGTTTCATCTCGGCAATGAGCAGTTCTTC
TRBD2	TRBV7-3	TRBJ2-1	NA	CASSSGIGNEQFF	TGTGCCAGCTCTAGCGGGATTGGGAATGAGCAGTTCTTC
NA	TRBV28	TRBJ2-3	once	CASSFWGRTDTQYF	TGTGCCAGCAGTTTCTGGGGGAGGACAGATACGCAGTATTTT
TRBD2	TRBV2	TRBJ2-7	NA	CASSRLAGAEQYF	TGTGCCAGCAGTAGACTAGCGGGAGCCGAGCAGTACTTC
NA	TRBV19	TRBJ2-2	once	CASSIDWELFF	TGTGCCAGTAGTATCGACTGGGAGCTGTTTTTT
TRBD1	TRBV5-8	TRBJ1-2	few	CASSRGQGALYGYTF	TGTGCCAGCAGCCGGGGACAGGGGGCCTTGTATGGCTACACCTTC
TRBD2	TRBV11-2	TRBJ2-1	NA	CASSRTRGHQDNEQFF	TGTGCCAGCAGCCGGACTAGAGGCCACCAGGACAATGAGCAGTTCTTC
NA	TRBV19	TRBJ2-7	NA	CASSINTPGEQYF	TGTGCCAGTAGTATAAACACCCCGGGAGAGCAGTACTTC
NA	TRBV3-1/TRBV3-2	TRBJ1-4	NA	CASSPGEGRKLFF	TGTGCCAGCAGCCCAGGGGAGGGGCGAAAGCTGTTTTTT
TRBD2	TRBV4-1	TRBJ2-7	NA	CASSQVAGSSYEQYF	TGCGCCAGCAGCCAAGTAGCGGGCAGCTCCTACGAGCAGTACTTC
NA	TRBV5-6	TRBJ2-7	NA	CASSLGYEQYF	TGTGCCAGCAGCCTCGGCTACGAGCAGTACTTC
NA	TRBV7-2	TRBJ2-2	NA	CASSLVISRNTGELFF	TGTGCCAGCAGCTTAGTCATTAGCCGAAACACCGGGGAGCTGTTTTTT
TRBD2	TRBV10-3	TRBJ2-7	NA	CAISAGTSGRERVSYEQYF	TGTGCCATCAGTGCTGGGACTAGCGGGAGGGAAAGGGTCTCCTACGAGCAGTACTTC
TRBD2	TRBV27	TRBJ2-1	NA	CATLRQGGSLNEQFF	TGTGCCACTCTGCGCCAGGGCGGGAGTTTGAATGAGCAGTTCTTC
NA	TRBV27	TRBJ1-2	NA	CASSLSGQGGSYGYTF	TGTGCCAGCAGTTTATCGGGCCAGGGAGGTTCCTATGGCTACACCTTC
TRBD2	TRBV3-1/TRBV3-2	TRBJ2-7	once	CASSQNSHRLAGLYEQYF	TGTGCCAGCAGCCAAAACTCCCACCGACTAGCGGGCCTCTACGAGCAGTACTTC
TRBD2	TRBV7-3	TRBJ2-3	NA	CASSLTKSSRLAGVVDTQYF	TGTGCCAGCAGCTTAACGAAGTCCTCCAGACTAGCGGGAGTCGTCGATACGCAGTATTTT
TRBD2	TRBV6-5	TRBJ2-1	few	CASSATSGGYNEQFF	TGTGCCAGCAGCGCTACTAGCGGGGGATACAATGAGCAGTTCTTC
TRBD1	TRBV5-1	TRBJ2-7	once	CASSPRAGGYEQYF	TGCGCCAGCAGCCCCCGGGCAGGGGGCTACGAGCAGTACTTC
NA	TRBV5-1	TRBJ2-7	NA	CASRIAEGPYEQYF	TGCGCCAGCCGTATAGCGGAGGGCCCCTACGAGCAGTACTTC
TRBD2	TRBV18	TRBJ2-3	few	CASSRSGTRSDTQYF	TGTGCCAGCTCACGCTCCGGGACTAGGTCAGATACGCAGTATTTT
NA	TRBV7-9	TRBJ2-1	NA	CASSPDNEQFF	TGTGCCAGCAGCCCGGACAATGAGCAGTTCTTC
NA	TRBV23-1	TRBJ2-1	once	CASSQAGSSYNEQFF	TGCGCCAGCAGTCAAGCCGGGAGCTCCTACAATGAGCAGTTCTTC
TRBD1	TRBV2	TRBJ1-2	NA	CASSDSDRARFYSPF	TGTGCCAGCAGTGACTCGGACAGGGCACGATTCTATTCTCCCTTC
NA	TRBV10-1	TRBJ2-7	NA	CASSEGGIDEQYF	TGCGCCAGCAGTGAGGGGGGGATCGACGAGCAGTACTTC
NA	TRBV6-2/TRBV6-3	TRBJ2-2	NA	CASSLRGRFSGELFF	TGTGCCAGCAGTTTAAGGGGCCGTTTCAGCGGGGAGCTGTTTTTT
TRBD2	TRBV3-1/TRBV3-2	TRBJ2-1	once	CASSLSGSGHNEQFF	TGTGCCAGCAGCCTAAGCGGGAGCGGCCACAATGAGCAGTTCTTC
NA	TRBV3-1/TRBV3-2	TRBJ2-2	NA	CASSQNGGVELFF	TGTGCCAGCAGCCAAAATGGCGGAGTGGAGCTGTTTTTT
TRBD2	TRBV5-4	TRBJ2-3	NA	CASSSPRGGPGDTQYF	TGTGCCAGCAGCTCGCCGAGGGGAGGGCCGGGGGATACGCAGTATTTT
TRBD1	TRBV4-2	TRBJ1-6	NA	CASSQGQGHNSPLHF	TGTGCCAGCAGCCAAGGACAGGGGCATAATTCACCCCTCCACTTT
NA	TRBV5-1	TRBJ1-1	NA	CASSLDRNTEAFF	TGCGCCAGCAGCTTGGACAGGAACACTGAAGCTTTCTTT
NA	TRBV2	TRBJ2-3	NA	CACSGETDTQYF	TGTGCCTGCTCGGGGGAGACGGATACGCAGTATTTT
TRBD1	TRBV6-2/TRBV6-3	TRBJ1-2	once	CASSPMTGSGRDYGYTF	TGTGCCAGCAGCCCTATGACAGGGTCCGGACGTGACTATGGCTACACCTTC
TRBD2	TRBV5-1	TRBJ2-1	once	CASSHGLAGGNEQFF	TGCGCCAGCAGCCATGGACTAGCGGGAGGGAATGAGCAGTTCTTC
NA	TRBV12-3/TRBV12-4	TRBJ1-2	NA	CASSLQGGGYTF	TGTGCCAGCAGTTTACAAGGGGGTGGCTACACCTTC
NA	TRBV3-1/TRBV3-2	TRBJ2-2	few	CASSQDQTGELFF	TGTGCCAGCAGCCAAGATCAAACCGGGGAGCTGTTTTTT
TRBD2	TRBV7-3	TRBJ2-1	NA	CASSLGTSGMEEQFF	TGTGCCAGCAGCTTAGGGACTAGCGGGATGGAGGAGCAGTTCTTC
NA	TRBV6-5	TRBJ1-5	once	CASSKAGAQPQHF	TGTGCCAGCAGCAAAGCAGGGGCTCAGCCCCAGCATTTT
TRBD1	TRBV27	TRBJ1-1	NA	CASTGGRNTEAFF	TGTGCCAGTACAGGGGGGAGGAACACTGAAGCTTTCTTT
NA	TRBV29-1	TRBJ1-4	NA	CSVARGTNEKLFF	TGCAGCGTTGCGAGGGGGACTAATGAAAAACTGTTTTTT
NA	TRBV9	TRBJ1-3	few	CASSALGENTIYF	TGTGCCAGCAGCGCCTTAGGGGAAAACACCATATATTTT
TRBD2	TRBV28	TRBJ2-3	NA	CASSLAIPGLAGERERYF	TGTGCCAGCAGCCTCGCGATACCGGGACTAGCGGGGGAGAGAGAACGGTATTTT
TRBD2	TRBV28	TRBJ2-1	NA	CASRTSGTNEQFF	TGTGCCAGCAGGACTAGCGGCACCAATGAGCAGTTCTTC
NA	TRBV29-1	TRBJ1-4	NA	CSVVVGTNEKLFF	TGCAGCGTTGTGGTTGGCACTAATGAAAAACTGTTTTTT
TRBD2	TRBV18	TRBJ2-7	NA	CASSPDGGAGVFYEQYF	TGTGCCAGCTCACCTGATGGAGGAGCGGGAGTATTCTACGAGCAGTACTTC
TRBD2	TRBV9	TRBJ2-3	NA	CASSAPGLVTDTQYF	TGTGCCAGCAGCGCACCGGGACTAGTCACAGATACGCAGTATTTT
NA	TRBV18	TRBJ2-5	NA	CASSPLVAKEETQYF	TGTGCCAGCTCACCCTTAGTAGCGAAAGAAGAGACCCAGTACTTC
NA	TRBV7-6	TRBJ2-7	NA	CASSLNGELHEQYF	TGTGCCAGCAGCTTAAACGGGGAGCTCCACGAGCAGTACTTC